These T cell receptor beta chains were read from a single sample in a study of T cell responses to AZD1222 COVID-19 vaccine. Method: immunoSEQ multiplex PCR; TCRdb's copy keeps in-frame clones and lacks some. The sample lists 100,000 or so clones, about 90% occurring once. The input for sequencing was peripheral blood, taken on day 0 of AZD1222 vaccination. The source is an adult in good health. Both conserved end residues are part of each CDR3. The order of the fields is J gene, CDR3 length, D gene, V gene, clone size, CDR3 DNA, CDR3 protein. A D gene is named only where the DNA matches it firmly. Rows give clone size only sometimes, using once, few, many, or a class for an expanded clone.

j_gene: TRBJ1-2
len: 12
d_gene: NA
v_gene: TRBV9
abundance: NA
CDR3nt: TGTGCCAGCAGCGTAGTGGGCAGTGCCTATACCTTC
CDR3aa: CASSVVGSAYTF

j_gene: TRBJ2-1
len: 15
d_gene: NA
v_gene: TRBV24-1
abundance: NA
CDR3nt: TGTGCCACCAGTGATAATGCGGAACCCTACAATGAGCAGTTCTTC
CDR3aa: CATSDNAEPYNEQFF

j_gene: TRBJ2-2
len: 15
d_gene: NA
v_gene: TRBV24-1
abundance: NA
CDR3nt: TGTGCCACCAGTGATTTGAAACAGGGCACCGGGGAGCTGTTTTTT
CDR3aa: CATSDLKQGTGELFF

j_gene: TRBJ1-5
len: 15
d_gene: NA
v_gene: TRBV5-1
abundance: NA
CDR3nt: TGCGCCAGCAGCTTGGGCGGCTATAGCAATCAGCCCCAGCATTTT
CDR3aa: CASSLGGYSNQPQHF

j_gene: TRBJ1-2
len: 17
d_gene: TRBD1
v_gene: TRBV5-8
abundance: NA
CDR3nt: TGTGCCAGCAGCTTGTTGACAGGGGGCGCTTTCAGCTATGGCTACACCTTC
CDR3aa: CASSLLTGGAFSYGYTF

j_gene: TRBJ1-2
len: 14
d_gene: NA
v_gene: TRBV3-1/TRBV3-2
abundance: once
CDR3nt: TGTGCCAGCAGCCACGGAGATACTGGCTATGGCTACACCTTC
CDR3aa: CASSHGDTGYGYTF

j_gene: TRBJ1-2
len: 13
d_gene: TRBD1
v_gene: TRBV6-5
abundance: NA
CDR3nt: TGTGCCAGCAGAGCCGGGACAGACTATGGCTACACCTTC
CDR3aa: CASRAGTDYGYTF

j_gene: TRBJ2-7
len: 14
d_gene: TRBD2
v_gene: TRBV4-1
abundance: NA
CDR3nt: TGCGCCAGCAGCCCGGGCCTAGCGGGCTACGAGCAGTACTTC
CDR3aa: CASSPGLAGYEQYF

j_gene: TRBJ2-1
len: 16
d_gene: NA
v_gene: TRBV7-9
abundance: NA
CDR3nt: TGTGCCAGCAAGGTGGCTGGCGGAAGCTCCTACAATGAGCAGTTCTTC
CDR3aa: CASKVAGGSSYNEQFF

j_gene: TRBJ1-2
len: 11
d_gene: NA
v_gene: TRBV9
abundance: few
CDR3nt: TGTGCCAGCAGCGCCGGGAGGTTCTACACCTTC
CDR3aa: CASSAGRFYTF

j_gene: TRBJ1-4
len: 14
d_gene: NA
v_gene: TRBV3-1/TRBV3-2
abundance: NA
CDR3nt: TGTGCCAGCAGCCAAGATTTCACAGACAGAAAACTGTTTTTT
CDR3aa: CASSQDFTDRKLFF

j_gene: TRBJ2-7
len: 14
d_gene: TRBD2
v_gene: TRBV5-4
abundance: NA
CDR3nt: TGTGCCAGCAGCCCCCGGGAGGGTTCCTACGAGCAGTACTTC
CDR3aa: CASSPREGSYEQYF

j_gene: TRBJ1-1
len: 12
d_gene: NA
v_gene: TRBV10-3
abundance: few
CDR3nt: TGTGCCATCAGAACGGTAAACACTGAAGCTTTCTTT
CDR3aa: CAIRTVNTEAFF

j_gene: TRBJ1-5
len: 13
d_gene: NA
v_gene: TRBV12-3/TRBV12-4
abundance: few
CDR3nt: TGTGCCAGCAGGGCGGGGGGCGACCAGCCCCAGCATTTT
CDR3aa: CASRAGGDQPQHF

j_gene: TRBJ2-7
len: 16
d_gene: TRBD2
v_gene: TRBV6-5
abundance: NA
CDR3nt: TGTGCCAGCAGTTTCGCCGGGACTAGCGGGAGTTACGAGCAGTACTTC
CDR3aa: CASSFAGTSGSYEQYF

j_gene: TRBJ1-1
len: 13
d_gene: NA
v_gene: TRBV7-9
abundance: NA
CDR3nt: TGTGCCAGCAGCCAACAAGGGGACACTGAAGCTTTCTTT
CDR3aa: CASSQQGDTEAFF

j_gene: TRBJ1-6
len: 15
d_gene: TRBD1
v_gene: TRBV6-5
abundance: NA
CDR3nt: TGTGCCAGCAGTCGCCGGGACAGGCTTAATTCACCCCTCCACTTT
CDR3aa: CASSRRDRLNSPLHF

j_gene: TRBJ1-2
len: 14
d_gene: TRBD1
v_gene: TRBV7-9
abundance: NA
CDR3nt: TGTGCCAGCAGACCGGGACAGGGGAATCATGGCTACACCTTC
CDR3aa: CASRPGQGNHGYTF

j_gene: TRBJ1-1
len: 13
d_gene: NA
v_gene: TRBV18
abundance: NA
CDR3nt: TGTGCCAGCTCACCACGCGCGGACACTGAAGCTTTCTTT
CDR3aa: CASSPRADTEAFF

j_gene: TRBJ2-7
len: 15
d_gene: NA
v_gene: TRBV7-9
abundance: NA
CDR3nt: TGTGCCAGCAGCTCGCAGGGGGGTGCAGCGCGGGAGCAGTACTTC
CDR3aa: CASSSQGGAAREQYF

j_gene: TRBJ1-5
len: 19
d_gene: TRBD1
v_gene: TRBV27
abundance: NA
CDR3nt: TGTGCCAGCGCTCCCCGGACAGGAGGGTGGGGGGTCGGCAATCAGCCCCAGCATTTT
CDR3aa: CASAPRTGGWGVGNQPQHF

j_gene: TRBJ2-2
len: 14
d_gene: NA
v_gene: TRBV11-2
abundance: few
CDR3nt: TGTGCCAGCAGCTTAGGACTTGACACCGGGGAGCTGTTTTTT
CDR3aa: CASSLGLDTGELFF

j_gene: TRBJ1-3
len: 17
d_gene: NA
v_gene: TRBV3-1/TRBV3-2
abundance: NA
CDR3nt: TGTGCCAGCACCGCGTGGAGACCCCAGGGAGCTGGAAACACCATATATTTT
CDR3aa: CASTAWRPQGAGNTIYF

j_gene: TRBJ2-7
len: 20
d_gene: TRBD2
v_gene: TRBV15
abundance: NA
CDR3nt: TGTGCCACCAGTGTCAGGCGCCCGGGACTAGCGGGTCCTTCCTCCTACGAGCAGTACTTC
CDR3aa: CATSVRRPGLAGPSSYEQYF

j_gene: TRBJ1-4
len: 14
d_gene: NA
v_gene: TRBV7-8
abundance: NA
CDR3nt: TGTGCCAGCAGCTTAGCCCGGGTCGGTGAAAAACTGTTTTTT
CDR3aa: CASSLARVGEKLFF

j_gene: TRBJ2-7
len: 13
d_gene: NA
v_gene: TRBV19
abundance: NA
CDR3nt: TGTGCCAGTAGTATAGGACATAACTACGAGCAGTACTTC
CDR3aa: CASSIGHNYEQYF

j_gene: TRBJ1-2
len: 13
d_gene: NA
v_gene: TRBV10-2
abundance: NA
CDR3nt: TGCGCCAGCAGTGACGCGGGGGCCTATGGCTACACCTTC
CDR3aa: CASSDAGAYGYTF

j_gene: TRBJ1-4
len: 15
d_gene: TRBD1
v_gene: TRBV29-1
abundance: once
CDR3nt: TGCCTAGGAGAGTTCACCGACAGGGATAATGAAAAACTGTTTTTT
CDR3aa: CLGEFTDRDNEKLFF

j_gene: TRBJ2-7
len: 15
d_gene: NA
v_gene: TRBV5-4
abundance: NA
CDR3nt: TGTGCCAGCAGCTTGGCACAGGGCCCAAGCTACGAGCAGTACTTC
CDR3aa: CASSLAQGPSYEQYF

j_gene: TRBJ1-3
len: 16
d_gene: NA
v_gene: TRBV19
abundance: NA
CDR3nt: TGTGCCAGTATCCCGAACCGGGACGACGGTGGAAACACCATATATTTT
CDR3aa: CASIPNRDDGGNTIYF

j_gene: TRBJ1-2
len: 15
d_gene: NA
v_gene: TRBV9
abundance: NA
CDR3nt: TGTGCCAGCATCGCTGCTGAGGGTTCTCTACGGGGCTACACCTTC
CDR3aa: CASIAAEGSLRGYTF

j_gene: TRBJ2-3
len: 15
d_gene: NA
v_gene: TRBV19
abundance: NA
CDR3nt: TGTGCCAGTAGTCCCGGGTCGGTCTTGGTGGATACGCAGTATTTT
CDR3aa: CASSPGSVLVDTQYF

j_gene: TRBJ2-1
len: 13
d_gene: NA
v_gene: TRBV11-3
abundance: NA
CDR3nt: TGTGCCAGCAGCTTAGGAGCTTACAATGAGCAGTTCTTC
CDR3aa: CASSLGAYNEQFF

j_gene: TRBJ2-1
len: 14
d_gene: TRBD1
v_gene: TRBV6-5
abundance: NA
CDR3nt: TGTGCCACTTGGCCGGGACAGGGTGGCAATGAGCAGTTCTTC
CDR3aa: CATWPGQGGNEQFF

j_gene: TRBJ2-7
len: 13
d_gene: NA
v_gene: TRBV7-9
abundance: NA
CDR3nt: TGTGCCAGCAGCCCACCCTGGGGGTACGAGCAGTACTTC
CDR3aa: CASSPPWGYEQYF

j_gene: TRBJ2-1
len: 18
d_gene: TRBD2
v_gene: TRBV9
abundance: NA
CDR3nt: TGTGCCAGCAGCTTAGGACTAGCGGGTTGGAGCTCCTACAATGAGCAGTTCTTC
CDR3aa: CASSLGLAGWSSYNEQFF

j_gene: TRBJ1-3
len: 15
d_gene: NA
v_gene: TRBV4-1
abundance: NA
CDR3nt: TGCGCCAGCAGCCAAGATCGGCACTCCGGAAACACCATATATTTT
CDR3aa: CASSQDRHSGNTIYF

j_gene: TRBJ1-6
len: 14
d_gene: TRBD1
v_gene: TRBV5-4
abundance: NA
CDR3nt: TGTGCCAGCGGAACGGGACAGGGAAATTCACCCCTCCACTTT
CDR3aa: CASGTGQGNSPLHF

j_gene: TRBJ1-5
len: 14
d_gene: TRBD1
v_gene: TRBV5-1
abundance: NA
CDR3nt: TGCGCCAGCAGCCCAGGACAGGGGATTCAGCCCCAGCATTTT
CDR3aa: CASSPGQGIQPQHF

j_gene: TRBJ1-2
len: 15
d_gene: TRBD1
v_gene: TRBV19
abundance: NA
CDR3nt: TGTGCCAGTAGTCCCCCTGGACAGGGGCAAGATGGCTACACCTTC
CDR3aa: CASSPPGQGQDGYTF

j_gene: TRBJ2-3
len: 14
d_gene: NA
v_gene: TRBV7-3
abundance: NA
CDR3nt: TGTGCCAGCAGCTCTGGAGGAACCACAGATACGCAGTATTTT
CDR3aa: CASSSGGTTDTQYF

j_gene: TRBJ1-5
len: 13
d_gene: NA
v_gene: TRBV19
abundance: NA
CDR3nt: TGTGCCAGTAGTCGGGACCGGCAGCAGCCCCAGCATTTT
CDR3aa: CASSRDRQQPQHF

j_gene: TRBJ2-1
len: 16
d_gene: NA
v_gene: TRBV19
abundance: NA
CDR3nt: TGTGCCAGTAGTCAACCACGGGCCCCTTTGTTGGATGAGCAGTTCTTC
CDR3aa: CASSQPRAPLLDEQFF

j_gene: TRBJ2-2
len: 15
d_gene: TRBD2
v_gene: TRBV5-1
abundance: NA
CDR3nt: TGCGCCAGCAGCATCTGGACTAGCGGCACCGGGGAGCTGTTTTTT
CDR3aa: CASSIWTSGTGELFF

j_gene: TRBJ2-4
len: 13
d_gene: NA
v_gene: TRBV4-1
abundance: NA
CDR3nt: TGCGCCAGCAGCGGCCTCCTTACTAGCTTTAAGTACTTC
CDR3aa: CASSGLLTSFKYF

j_gene: TRBJ2-5
len: 15
d_gene: NA
v_gene: TRBV9
abundance: NA
CDR3nt: TGTGCCAGCAGCGTAACCCCTTGGGGGACAGAGACCCAGTACTTC
CDR3aa: CASSVTPWGTETQYF

j_gene: TRBJ2-5
len: 17
d_gene: TRBD2
v_gene: TRBV9
abundance: NA
CDR3nt: TGTGCCAGCAGCGTAGAAGCTAGCGGGAGCTTCCAAGAGACCCAGTACTTC
CDR3aa: CASSVEASGSFQETQYF

j_gene: TRBJ1-2
len: 13
d_gene: NA
v_gene: TRBV27
abundance: NA
CDR3nt: TGTGCCAGCAGTTTCCAGGGTCCCTATGGCTACACCTTC
CDR3aa: CASSFQGPYGYTF

j_gene: TRBJ2-3
len: 14
d_gene: NA
v_gene: TRBV5-1
abundance: NA
CDR3nt: TGCGCCAGCAGCTTGCCCTCGGCTTCAGATACGCAGTATTTT
CDR3aa: CASSLPSASDTQYF

j_gene: TRBJ2-3
len: 15
d_gene: NA
v_gene: TRBV18
abundance: NA
CDR3nt: TGTGCCAGCTCATTACTAGCGAGGGGGGCAGATACGCAGTATTTT
CDR3aa: CASSLLARGADTQYF

j_gene: TRBJ2-3
len: 16
d_gene: TRBD2
v_gene: TRBV30
abundance: NA
CDR3nt: TGTGCCGGACTAGCGGGAGGCCTTGAAAGCACAGATACGCAGTATTTT
CDR3aa: CAGLAGGLESTDTQYF

j_gene: TRBJ2-5
len: 11
d_gene: NA
v_gene: TRBV7-9
abundance: NA
CDR3nt: TGTGCCAGCAGCTCCGGGGAGACCCAGTACTTC
CDR3aa: CASSSGETQYF

j_gene: TRBJ1-2
len: 12
d_gene: TRBD1
v_gene: TRBV6-5
abundance: NA
CDR3nt: TGTGCCAGCAGCAGGGGGAACTATGGCTACACCTTC
CDR3aa: CASSRGNYGYTF

j_gene: TRBJ1-5
len: 16
d_gene: TRBD1
v_gene: TRBV7-8
abundance: NA
CDR3nt: TGTGCCAGCAGCCGTCGCCGGGACAGTCCCAATCAGCCCCAGCATTTT
CDR3aa: CASSRRRDSPNQPQHF

j_gene: TRBJ1-2
len: 13
d_gene: TRBD1
v_gene: TRBV30
abundance: NA
CDR3nt: TGTGCCTGGTCTTTAGGGGGCGTCGGGGGCTACACCTTC
CDR3aa: CAWSLGGVGGYTF